The following is a T cell receptor (beta chain) sequence with its context. With survey level as its setting, the immunoSEQ assay was v3.0. The repertoire was sequenced with immunoSEQ multiplex PCR; TCRdb's copy has only in-frame clones and lacks some. This table has about 6,700 clones, less than 80% appearing once. The data derive from a study of long-term antiretroviral therapy in people with HIV. Study as a whole: The earliest samples came from an era when ART typically awaited falling CD4 counts.

Trimming at V came to 3 bases and at J to 1 base, leaving 4 bases not matched to a gene. CDR3 length: 16 amino acids. Germline loops: CDR1 SGHRS, CDR2 YFSETQ. This TCR was recovered from a man younger than 35 with HIV. Sequences were derived from unsorted PBMCs, sampled 0.1 years before starting antiretroviral therapy. This chain joins TRBV5-1 and TRBJ2-3; TRBD2 matches at 11 bases. The CDR3 region is CASSSPTSGGTDTQYF. The CDR3, as DNA: TGCGCCAGCAGCTCTCCGACTAGCGGGGGCACAGATACGCAGTATTTT.